The 20 T cell receptor beta chains below come from one sample, sequenced in a study of neoadjuvant anti-PD-1 for oral cavity cancer. Generated by immunoSEQ multiplex PCR, the TCRdb table keeps only in-frame clones and is missing some. The repertoire holds 12,000 to 15,000 clones, with roughly 71% as singletons. This specimen was PBMCs, taken before nivolumab (anti-PD-1) treatment. The origin of the receptors is a person aged 35 to 85 with oral cavity squamous cell carcinoma.

There are a few counts of this clone. This sequence joins TRBV10-1 and TRBJ2-1; 8 nucleotides line up with TRBD2. Germline assignment: CDR1 WNHNN and CDR2 SYGVQD (reference sequence). CDR3 length equals 16 residues. The trim removed 4 bases at V and 3 bases at J, leaving 8 bases unmatched. The chain's CDR3 is CASSGSGRSVYNEQFF. The CDR3 nucleotides are TGCGCCAGCAGTGGCAGCGGGAGATCGGTCTACAATGAGCAGTTCTTC.

The V gene is TRBV11-2, the J gene TRBJ2-7, with 11 bases that match TRBD2. The V segment lost 2 bases and the J segment 2 bases; nucleotides outside the gene matches: 2. The CDR3 covers 15 residues. CDR1 is SGHAT, CDR2 FQNNGV, per germline. The CDR3 spells CASSLRTSGPYEQYF. The CDR3 nucleotides are TGTGCCAGCAGCTTAAGGACTAGCGGGCCCTACGAGCAGTACTTC. The full variable domain, its missing parts supplied by reference TRBV11-2 and TRBJ2-7, is EAGVAQSPRYKIIEKRQSVAFWCNPISGHATLYWYQQILGQGPKLLIQFQNNGVVDDSQLPKDRFSAERLKGVDSTLKIQPAKLEDSAVYLCASSLRTSGPYEQYFGPGTRLTVT.

V usage is TRBV27 and J usage is TRBJ2-2; possible D gene TRBD1, 6 bases. V lost 6 bases and J 11 bases, leaving 16 bases between the germline ends. The CDR3 contains 13 residues. Germline CDR1 and CDR2: MNHEY and SMNVEV (reference sequence). The CDR3 region is CASRSWDNQELFF. As DNA, the CDR3 is TGTGCCAGCAGGTCTTGGGACAACCAAGAGCTGTTTTTT.

The genes are TRBV2 and TRBJ2-5, with 10 bases that match TRBD2. The DNA end lines up better with TRBJ2-7; the J call may be wrong. Germline V lookup: CDR1 SNHLY, CDR2 FYNNEI. The CDR3 contains 14 residues. Here the CDR3 DNA reads TGTGCCAGCAGCTCGCTAGCGGGAGACCACGAGCAGTACTTC. It yields the protein CASSSLAGDHEQYF.

This clone occurred a few times. This chain uses TRBV18 with TRBJ1-3; D unresolved. The CDR3 covers 11 residues. Per the germline V gene, CDR1 is KGHSH and CDR2 is LQKENI. CDR3 in amino acids: CASLAGNTIYF. In DNA form, the CDR3 reads TGTGCTTCATTGGCTGGAAACACCATATATTTT.

In this sample, this clone turned up a few times. The rearrangement uses TRBV19 and TRBJ1-2; tentatively, D is TRBD1 (6 bases). CDR3 length: 14 amino acids. The V end lost 5 bases, the J end lost 8 bases, and 18 bases lay between the germline ends. Germline V gene lookup returns CDR1 LNHDA and CDR2 SQIVND (reference sequence). The CDR3 protein is CASSPGWGLGGYTF. The CDR3 DNA reads as TGTGCCAGTAGTCCCGGCTGGGGGCTGGGGGGCTACACCTTC.

This clone came up a few times. V and J are TRBV5-4 and TRBJ1-1; D uncertain. This CDR3 contains 14 residues. CDR1 and CDR2 from the germline V gene are SGHNT and YYREEE (reference sequence). Trimming cost V 2 bases and J 2 bases, with 10 bases left between them. The CDR3 reads CASSLPRANTEAFF. The DNA for the CDR3 is TGTGCCAGCAGCTTACCTAGGGCCAACACTGAAGCTTTCTTT.

The chain is built from TRBV19 and TRBJ2-5; D may be TRBD1 (5 bases). The CDR3 extends over 13 amino acids. The germline V gene has CDR1 LNHDA and CDR2 SQIVND (reference sequence). The V and J ends lost 6 bases and 1 base respectively, with 9 bases between them. CDR3 sequence reads: CASRGPTQETQYF. CDR3 bases: TGTGCCAGTAGGGGGCCGACCCAAGAGACCCAGTACTTC.

The V and J genes are TRBV5-1 and TRBJ2-1, with a weak D call TRBD2 (6 bases). V lost 3 bases and J 8 bases, leaving 15 bases between the germline ends. The CDR3 has 14 amino acids. Germline CDR1 SGHRS, CDR2 YFSETQ. CDR3 in amino acids: CASSSGLPADEQFF. The CDR3, as DNA: TGCGCCAGCAGCTCGGGACTTCCGGCCGATGAGCAGTTCTTC.

The J gene is TRBJ1-1, the V gene TRBV25-1, with a possible D match to TRBD1 (5 bases). Germline CDR1 and CDR2: MGHDK and SYGVNS. This CDR3 has 16 residues. V was pared by 4 bases and J by 0 bases, with 15 bases between. CDR3 protein: CASSVYDSLMNTEAFF. The CDR3 nucleotides read TGTGCCAGCAGTGTGTACGACAGTCTGATGAACACTGAAGCTTTCTTT.

This chain uses TRBV10-3 with TRBJ1-2, with D possibly being TRBD1 (5 bases). This CDR3 contains 18 residues. Germline CDR1 and CDR2: ENHRY and SYGVKD. Deletions cut 3 bases from V and 0 bases from J, with 20 bases between. As DNA, the CDR3 is TGTGCCATCAGTGACTCCTCCCCTATCAGGGCCTCTAACTATGGCTACACCTTC. Translation: CAISDSSPIRASNYGYTF.

This clone was seen just once. This chain uses TRBV19 with TRBJ2-7; D might be TRBD1 (6 bases). Trimming pared 0 bases from V and 2 bases from J, leaving 11 bases between. Germline assignment: CDR1 LNHDA and CDR2 SQIVND (reference sequence). The CDR3 spans 15 residues. The CDR3 loop is CASSIDWTATYEQYF. The CDR3 bases are TGTGCCAGTAGTATAGACTGGACAGCCACCTACGAGCAGTACTTC. The full variable domain, in which reference TRBV19 and TRBJ2-7 provide the parts outside the CDR3, is DGGITQSPKYLFRKEGQNVTLSCEQNLNHDAMYWYRQDPGQGLRLIYYSQIVNDFQKGDIAEGYSVSREKKESFPLTVTSAQKNPTAFYLCASSIDWTATYEQYFGPGTRLTVT.

V gene TRBV6-1 combines with J gene TRBJ2-3; 8 nucleotides align to TRBD1. The J segment lost 4 bases and the V segment lost 0 bases, leaving 9 bases of the junction unmatched. Germline CDR1 is MNHNS and CDR2 is SASEGT. This CDR3 comprises 17 residues. The CDR3 sequence is CASSEAIGSRGPDTQYF. In nucleotides, the CDR3 is TGTGCCAGCAGTGAAGCCATAGGGTCCAGGGGGCCAGATACGCAGTATTTT.

The chain combines TRBV6-5 with TRBJ2-1; 12 nucleotides align to TRBD2. Trimming cost V 4 bases and J 6 bases; bases outside gene matches: 4. There are 15 residues in the CDR3. CDR1 MNHEY and CDR2 SVGAGI come from the germline V gene. As DNA, the CDR3 is TGTGCCAGCAGTTCTCCTAGCGGGGGGGCCAATGAGCAGTTCTTC. Its protein product is CASSSPSGGANEQFF.

A few counts support this clone. V and J are TRBV29-1 and TRBJ1-3; D perhaps matches TRBD1 (6 bases). This CDR3 is built from 13 residues. Germline values: CDR1 SQVTM, CDR2 ANQGSEA. V was clipped by 3 bases and J by 0 bases, with 6 bases between them. The CDR3 sequence is CSVEDSSGNTIYF. The CDR3 nucleotides are TGCAGCGTTGAGGACAGCTCTGGAAACACCATATATTTT.

The V call is TRBV7-8, the J call TRBJ2-2; 9 nucleotides line up with TRBD2. Germline V lookup: CDR1 SGHVS, CDR2 FQNEAQ. The CDR3 loop spans 17 amino acids. Trimming took 5 bases from V and 5 from J; bases not matched to a gene: 12. The CDR3 DNA reads TGTGCCAGCAGCCCAGCAAGGCGGGAGGGCCTGACCGGGGAGCTGTTTTTT. Its translation is CASSPARREGLTGELFF.

This clone was seen more than once but under ten times. The rearrangement uses TRBV18 and TRBJ1-4, with D unresolved. V dropped 3 bases and J dropped 5 bases, with 13 bases sitting between them. Germline-derived CDR1 and CDR2 are KGHSH and LQKENI. This CDR3 is built from 15 residues. CDR3 in amino acids: CASSPVRRVNEKLFF. The DNA for the CDR3 is TGTGCCAGCTCACCTGTCCGGCGGGTGAATGAAAAACTGTTTTTT.

This chain uses TRBV5-5 with TRBJ2-1; either TRBD1 or TRBD2 may fit D (5 bases each). Trimming shortened V by 0 bases and J by 0 bases, and 7 bases separated the two germline ends. Germline CDR1 reads SGHKS; CDR2 reads YYEKEE (reference sequence). The CDR3 consists of 15 residues. The CDR3 DNA is TGTGCCAGCAGCTTGGTTGGGGGCTCCTACAATGAGCAGTTCTTC. This gives the protein CASSLVGGSYNEQFF.

The rearrangement links TRBV13 to TRBJ2-3; the D call may be TRBD1 or TRBD2 (5 bases each). CDR3 length: 16 amino acids. Deletions cut 4 bases from V and 2 bases from J, with 16 bases between. CDR1 is PRHDT and CDR2 is FYEKMQ in the germline V gene (reference sequence). CDR3 DNA sequence: TGTGCCAGCAGCTGGGGGTTAGGCGGGTTCACAGATACGCAGTATTTT. Its protein is CASSWGLGGFTDTQYF.

This clone has more than one count but fewer than ten. The rearrangement joins TRBV5-4 to TRBJ2-3; 14 nucleotides match TRBD2. The J segment lost 4 bases and the V segment lost 4 bases, leaving 5 bases of the junction unmatched. The CDR3 covers 16 residues. Germline assignment: CDR1 SGHNT and CDR2 YYREEE (reference sequence). The CDR3 region is CASSIRLAGGADTQYF. The CDR3 DNA follows: TGTGCCAGCAGCATACGACTAGCGGGGGGGGCAGATACGCAGTATTTT.